The clone carrying this T cell receptor beta chain appeared many times. Its cognate antigen is unknown. J was trimmed by 8 bases and V by 2 bases; bases with no gene match: 4. The CDR3 contains 14 residues. Germline values: CDR1 MNHEY, CDR2 SVGAGI. The data belong to a study of spatial heterogeneity in lung cancer. Study as a whole: Detected beta-chain sequences consistently exceeded alpha-chain sequences.

Time point indicated: sample taken at primary tumor resection. No cells were sorted before sequencing. The whole RNA sequenced was extracted from tumor, nontumor lung or frozen PBMC. Samples were donated by 72 untreated early-stage non-small cell lung cancer patients. Points from the study as a whole: Relative to follow-up, resection was when ubiquitous expanded tumor TCRs appeared more in blood.

Every molecule of TCR cDNA had its own unique molecular identifier. In TCRdb, the 5' RACE reads were re-called with MiXCR into one record per CDR3 protein. This repertoire shows more than 80,000 distinct CDR3 sequences, approximately 12% found once; its top ten account for roughly 41%. This clonotype was sampled from a male donor with early-stage non-small cell lung cancer. The material was PBMCs, obtained at surgery. V gene TRBV6-5 combines with J gene TRBJ2-1; 9 bases line up with TRBD2. DNA of the CDR3: TGTGCCAGCAGTTACGATCGACTAGCGGATGAGCAGTTCTTC. Protein sequence: CASSYDRLADEQFF.